The 8 T cell receptor beta chains given below trace back to one sample, sequenced in a study of regulatory T cells in long-lasting Graves disease. Researchers made TCR beta libraries by using iRepertoire HTBI primers and running Arm-PCR on CDR3 regions. From the multiplex PCR reads, TCRdb called clonotypes with MiXCR, one entry per CDR3 protein. The sample carries 700,000 or so distinct CDR3 sequences, 25% to 30% recorded once. The time point here: persistent/refractory GD, antithyroid drugs over 5 years with positive TRAb. From PBMCs, RNA was extracted and then used to make the TCR library. The starting material was peripheral blood mononuclear cells (PBMCs), obtained when the disease was refractory, from a patient treated with antithyroid drugs. The receptors shown here come from a female donor with Graves disease.

The chain carries TRBV6-1 and TRBJ1-5; D gene ambiguous. The germline V and J ends were trimmed by 8 bases and 6 bases, with 14 bases remaining between them. From germline, CDR1 is MNHNS and CDR2 SASEGT. The CDR3 is made up of 13 amino acids. The chain's CDR3 is CASGILKGQPQHF. The CDR3 DNA follows: TGTGCCAGCGGGATCTTAAAGGGTCAGCCCCAGCATTTT.

The V call is TRBV20-1, the J call TRBJ2-7; tentative D call: TRBD2 (5 bases). Germline V lookup: CDR1 DFQATT, CDR2 SNEGSKA (reference sequence). This CDR3 spans 17 amino acids. V lost 1 base, J lost 3 bases, and 22 bases lay in between. The CDR3 reads CSARGEGRRTVVYEQYF. CDR3 coding DNA: TGCAGTGCTAGAGGAGAGGGCAGGAGGACTGTGGTCTACGAGCAGTACTTC.

The genes are TRBV19 and TRBJ2-7; the D is unclear. CDR1 and CDR2 from the germline V gene are LNHDA and SQIVND (reference sequence). The CDR3 covers 15 residues. V lost 5 bases to trimming and J lost 3 bases, with 17 bases between them. CDR3 region: CASSVGDPWNYEQYF. As DNA, the CDR3 is TGTGCCAGTAGTGTTGGCGATCCATGGAACTACGAGCAGTACTTC. The full variable domain, in which reference TRBV19 and TRBJ2-7 provide the parts outside the CDR3, is DGGITQSPKYLFRKEGQNVTLSCEQNLNHDAMYWYRQDPGQGLRLIYYSQIVNDFQKGDIAEGYSVSREKKESFPLTVTSAQKNPTAFYLCASSVGDPWNYEQYFGPGTRLTVT.

V gene TRBV6-1 combines with J gene TRBJ1-5; no reliable D call. Germline CDR1 and CDR2: MNHNS and SASEGT. Trimming shortened V by 10 bases and J by 6 bases, and 16 bases separated the two germline ends. This CDR3 contains 13 residues. The CDR3 is CATGSSSVQPQHF. The CDR3 DNA reads TGTGCCACCGGATCGAGTTCGGTTCAGCCCCAGCATTTT.

This clonotype was counted only a few times. This sequence joins TRBV29-1 and TRBJ1-1; TRBD1 matches 9 bases. The germline CDR1 and CDR2 sequences are SQVTM and ANQGSEA. This CDR3 is built from 13 residues. The V segment lost 6 bases and the J segment 2 bases; nucleotides outside the gene matches: 4. Here the CDR3 DNA reads TGCAGCGTAAACAGGGGGCGTAACACTGAAGCTTTCTTT. This encodes CSVNRGRNTEAFF.

This clonotype was recorded many times. As DNA, the CDR3 is TGTGCCAGCAGTACCGACAGGGGTCATAATTCACCCCTCCACTTT. As protein: CASSTDRGHNSPLHF. The rearrangement links TRBV2 to TRBJ1-6, with 8 bases identical to TRBD1. Germline lookup yields CDR1 SNHLY and CDR2 FYNNEI. V was pared by 5 bases and J by 5 bases, with 5 bases of the junction left unmatched. The CDR3 spans 15 residues.

This clonotype has ten or more counts. This chain connects TRBV11-2 to TRBJ2-5, with D possibly being TRBD2 (5 bases). Germline values: CDR1 SGHAT, CDR2 FQNNGV. The CDR3 is made up of 15 amino acids. Trimming left V 0 bases short and J 4 bases short, with 12 bases between. The CDR3 protein is CASSLEPGGLETQYF. The DNA for the CDR3 is TGTGCCAGCAGCTTAGAACCAGGTGGACTAGAGACCCAGTACTTC.

Only a few counts were recorded for this clonotype. V and J are TRBV7-2 and TRBJ2-2, with TRBD2 matching over 8 bases. The CDR3 loop spans 16 amino acids. V lost 5 bases, J lost 5 bases, and 10 bases stayed unmatched. Germline V gene data show CDR1 as SGHTA and CDR2 as FQGNSA. CDR3: CASSPGTSVLTGELFF. The CDR3 DNA reads as TGTGCCAGCAGCCCTGGGACTAGTGTTCTTACCGGGGAGCTGTTTTTT.